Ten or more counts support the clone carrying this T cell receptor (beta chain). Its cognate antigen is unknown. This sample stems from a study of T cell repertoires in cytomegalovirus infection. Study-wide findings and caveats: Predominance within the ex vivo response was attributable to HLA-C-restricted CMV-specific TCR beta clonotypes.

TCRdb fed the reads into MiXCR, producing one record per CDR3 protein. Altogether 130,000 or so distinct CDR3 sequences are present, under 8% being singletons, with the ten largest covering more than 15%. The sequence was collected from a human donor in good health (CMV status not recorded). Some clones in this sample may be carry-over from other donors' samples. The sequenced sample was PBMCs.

CDR3 sequence reads: CAISLRGAHDMNTEAFF. The DNA for the CDR3 is TGTGCCATCTCCTTACGGGGGGCCCACGATATGAACACTGAAGCTTTCTTT. This chain joins TRBV10-3 and TRBJ1-1; a possible D gene is TRBD1 (6 bases). The V end lost 8 bases, the J end lost 0 bases, and 22 bases lay between the germline ends. Germline V lookup: CDR1 ENHRY, CDR2 SYGVKD. The CDR3 has 17 amino acids.